This T cell receptor (beta chain) appears in the sequencing data of a study of human T cells and chemical hapten exposure. Time point in this sample: patch test 3, about 24 weeks after DPC sensitization. As for treatment: therapeutic diphenylcyclopropenone sensitization with weekly scalp DPC. Unfractionated whole blood yielded total RNA. TCRdb called the RACE reads again in MiXCR, with one record for every CDR3 protein. The sample carries around 40,000 distinct CDR3 sequences, approximately 12% recorded once. CDR3 length: 13 amino acids. Trimming stripped 3 bases from V and 7 bases from J, with 10 bases between. Germline values: CDR1 SGDLS, CDR2 YYNGEE. Only a few counts were recorded for this clonotype.

The J gene is TRBJ2-2, the V gene TRBV9; tentative D call: TRBD2 (6 bases). The clonotype was recovered from a woman aged 40-49 years with alopecia areata. Some clones in this sample may be carry-over from other donors' samples. Sequences were derived from whole blood, sampled in connection with sensitization to the hapten diphenylcyclopropenone (DPC). The CDR3 DNA reads TGTGCCAGCAGCGCTAGCGTGGGCGGGGAGCTGTTTTTT. This translates into CASSASVGGELFF.